This T cell receptor beta chain was recovered during a study of cytomegalovirus exposure and HLA in healthy donors. Whole-study results and caveats: Across donors, sequencing depth was assumed by presence/absence analyses to be roughly uniform. More clonal expansion characterized HLA-associated TCR beta chains than equally common others in a later analysis.

Germline lookup yields CDR1 SGHDT and CDR2 YYEEEE. The V gene lost 3 bases and the J gene lost 3 bases, with 13 bases spanning the gap. This CDR3 has 14 residues. The PCR made use of 60 Vbeta and 13 Jbeta primers. Clones were sequenced by immunoSEQ multiplex PCR, and TCRdb holds only the in-frame ones, with some missing. The sample carries under 150,000 clones, roughly 63% recorded once. A note on this clone: Antigen: not known.

The V and J genes are TRBV5-6 and TRBJ2-7; TRBD2 is a possible D gene (7 bases). Sequenced material: PBMCs. This receptor was taken from a man aged 30-40 years in good health and CMV-seropositive. CDR3 DNA: TGTGCCAGCAGCTCCGAAGGGGGGGTCTACGAGCAGTACTTC. Its protein is CASSSEGGVYEQYF.